The 27 T cell receptor beta chains below all came from one sample that was sequenced in a study of metastatic and nonmetastatic thyroid tumors. MiXCR reprocessed the PCR reads for TCRdb. The data show fewer than 35,000 clones, with about 32% seen just once and roughly a third held by the top ten. Treatment of any kind had been given to no patient before thyroid surgery. The sequenced material came from blood. These receptors came from a female donor with papillary thyroid cancer or a benign thyroid nodule (not recorded which). Some clones in this sample may be carry-over from other donors' samples.

V and J are TRBV20-1 and TRBJ2-5; D is possibly TRBD1 (7 bases). The CDR3 runs to 19 residues. The V and J ends lost 1 base and 3 bases respectively, with 27 bases between them. Germline assignment: CDR1 DFQATT and CDR2 SNEGSKA (reference sequence). The CDR3, as DNA: TGCAGTGCTAGAGTCAGCAGGGGGGACGCAGGGGAGGTGGAAGAGACCCAGTACTTC. The encoded protein is CSARVSRGDAGEVEETQYF.

The rearrangement uses TRBV9 and TRBJ1-2, with TRBD1 as a possible D gene (5 bases). The V gene's germline CDR1 is SGDLS and CDR2 YYNGEE. Trimming removed 4 bases from V and 8 bases from J, with 15 bases in between. The CDR3 covers 13 residues. The CDR3 sequence is CASSLSGGIGYTF. CDR3 nucleotides: TGTGCCAGCAGCTTATCCGGGGGGATAGGCTACACCTTC.

In its sample, this clone is medium-sized. The CDR3 region is CASSQVEGINNEQFF. The CDR3 nucleotides are TGTGCCAGCAGTCAGGTGGAGGGGATCAACAATGAGCAGTTCTTC. The V call is TRBV6-1, the J call TRBJ2-1; D is perhaps TRBD2 (6 bases). Looked up from germline, CDR1 is MNHNS and CDR2 is SASEGT. The V end was cut by 5 bases, the J end by 5 bases, with 16 bases between. This CDR3 region has 15 residues.

This clone was seen repeatedly, ten times or more. This rearrangement joins TRBV29-1 to TRBJ2-2, with 9 bases fitting TRBD1. This CDR3 has 13 amino acids. V shed 7 bases, J shed 4 bases, and the junction held 4 bases outside the gene matches. The germline CDR1 and CDR2 sequences are SQVTM and ANQGSEA. The CDR3 sequence: CSAQTGGTGELFF. The CDR3 DNA sequence: TGCAGCGCACAGACAGGGGGCACCGGGGAGCTGTTTTTT.

The chain joins TRBV20-1 to TRBJ2-1; 9 nucleotides align to TRBD1. The J segment lost 4 bases and the V segment lost 8 bases, leaving 6 bases of the junction unmatched. CDR3 size: 13 residues. Germline-derived CDR1 and CDR2 are DFQATT and SNEGSKA (reference sequence). CDR3 sequence: CSFRDREYNEQFF. The CDR3 coding sequence is TGCAGTTTCCGGGACAGGGAATACAATGAGCAGTTCTTC.

This clone has only a few counts. V usage is TRBV20-1 and J usage is TRBJ2-7, with 7 bases matching TRBD2. Germline CDR1 reads DFQATT; CDR2 reads SNEGSKA (reference sequence). The CDR3 contains 15 residues. J was trimmed by 6 bases and V by 5 bases; bases with no gene match: 16. CDR3 nucleotide sequence: TGCAGTGCTGATTCGTGTAGGGGAGGGTCCCCCGAGCAGTACGTC. Amino acid sequence: CSADSCRGGSPEQYV.

V usage is TRBV20-1 and J usage is TRBJ2-3; D remains unclear. In germline, CDR1 is DFQATT, CDR2 SNEGSKA (reference sequence). CDR3 size: 15 residues. V shed 0 bases and J shed 1 base, with 11 bases lying between them. This CDR3 is CSARDWFHGTDTQYF. In DNA form, the CDR3 reads TGCAGTGCTAGAGATTGGTTTCATGGCACAGATACGCAGTATTTT.

This clone was seen a handful of times. The genes are TRBV28 and TRBJ2-2; D gene unclear. From germline, CDR1 is MDHEN and CDR2 SYDVKM. Trimming left V 3 bases short and J 2 bases short, with 10 bases between. This CDR3 region has 15 residues. This CDR3 is CASSFDGLNTGELFF. The CDR3 DNA reads as TGTGCCAGCAGTTTCGATGGCCTTAACACCGGGGAGCTGTTTTTT.

The chain recombines TRBV6-1 with TRBJ1-1; D perhaps matches TRBD1 (6 bases). The CDR3 loop spans 14 amino acids. Trimming cost V 6 bases and J 4 bases, with 15 bases left between them. CDR1 and CDR2 (germline): MNHNS, SASEGT. DNA of the CDR3: TGTGCCAGCAGCCTCATGCGGGGGGCCACTGAAGCTTTCTTT. Amino acids: CASSLMRGATEAFF.

This clone has at least ten counts. The rearrangement uses TRBV11-3 and TRBJ2-1; 13 nucleotides agree with TRBD2. This CDR3 spans 15 amino acids. The ends lost 5 bases at V and 5 bases at J; junction bases unmatched: 3. In germline, CDR1 is SGHNT, CDR2 YENEEA. In DNA, the CDR3 is TGTGCCAGCAGCGCCGGACTAGCGGGGGACAATGAGCAGTTCTTC. Translating it yields CASSAGLAGDNEQFF. The whole variable domain, filled in from reference TRBV11-3 and TRBJ2-1, reads EAGVVQSPRYKIIEKKQPVAFWCNPISGHNTLYWYLQNLGQGPELLIRYENEEAVDDSQLPKDRFSAERLKGVDSTLKIQPAELGDSAVYLCASSAGLAGDNEQFFGPGTRLTVL.

The genes are TRBV11-3 and TRBJ2-2; TRBD2 might be the D (5 bases). This CDR3 region has 15 residues. Deletions cut 5 bases from V and 4 bases from J, with 14 bases between. CDR1 SGHNT and CDR2 YENEEA come from the germline V gene. The CDR3 DNA is TGTGCCAGCAGCCCCAGTGGAGGCCGCACCGGGGAGCTGTTTTTT. Translating it yields CASSPSGGRTGELFF.

This clone was recorded many times. The rearrangement joins TRBV7-3 to TRBJ2-2; D not certain. The CDR3 loop spans 15 amino acids. CDR1 is SGHTA and CDR2 is FQGTGA in the germline V gene. The ends were cut back, 6 bases at V and 7 bases at J, with 18 bases in the middle. The CDR3 loop reads CASSPTMSPFGELFF. In DNA form, the CDR3 reads TGTGCCAGCAGTCCAACCATGAGTCCCTTCGGGGAGCTGTTTTTT.

This clone was detected ten times or more. At one end the junction does not follow the germline gene, possibly because of a read error. This sequence joins TRBV27 and TRBJ2-7; perhaps D is TRBD1 or TRBD2 (5 bases each). CDR1 MNHEY and CDR2 SMNVEV come from the germline V gene (reference sequence). This CDR3 is 13 amino acids long. CDR3 nucleotides: TGTGCCAGCAGTACGGGACCCTCCGACGAGCAGTACTTC. It yields the protein CASSTGPSDEQYF.

This clone was picked up many times. The chain is built from TRBV10-1 and TRBJ1-6, with a weak D call TRBD1 (5 bases). V was trimmed by 9 bases and J by 5 bases, leaving 17 bases between them. CDR1 is WNHNN and CDR2 is SYGVQD in the germline V gene (reference sequence). The CDR3 totals 15 residues. Here the CDR3 reads CARRPRGWDNSPLHF. The CDR3 nucleotides are TGCGCCAGGCGCCCTAGGGGCTGGGATAATTCACCCCTCCACTTT.

This clone was detected only a few times. The chain links TRBV5-1 to TRBJ2-2; D unclear. The CDR3 extends over 14 amino acids. Deletions cut 0 bases from V and 6 bases from J, with 9 bases between. CDR1 and CDR2 (germline): SGHRS, YFSETQ. The CDR3 nucleotides are TGCGCCAGCAGCTTGGTTTTTGAATCCGGGGAGCTGTTTTTT. Translating gives CASSLVFESGELFF.

This clone was recorded a few times. The J gene is TRBJ2-1, the V gene TRBV6-1; no clear D gene. The CDR3 is 16 residues long. The V end was cut by 1 base, the J end by 3 bases, with 13 bases between. In germline, CDR1 is MNHNS, CDR2 SASEGT. CDR3 amino acids: CASSEEVIPVYNEQFF. The CDR3 nucleotides read TGTGCCAGCAGTGAAGAAGTGATACCTGTCTACAATGAGCAGTTCTTC.

Within the sample, this clone is hyperexpanded. The chain has TRBV6-1 and TRBJ1-2; 7 bases fit TRBD1. This CDR3 region has 15 residues. V shed 5 bases and J 4 bases; nucleotides not matched to a gene: 10. Germline V CDR1 and CDR2: MNHNS, SASEGT. CDR3 residues: CASSPSTGTSYGYTF. Written as DNA, the CDR3 is TGTGCCAGCAGTCCCTCGACAGGGACCAGCTATGGCTACACCTTC.

This clone was counted at least ten times. V is TRBV5-5 and J is TRBJ1-1; possible D gene TRBD1, 5 bases. Germline lookup yields CDR1 SGHKS and CDR2 YYEKEE (reference sequence). The CDR3 length is 14 residues. Trimming cost V 5 bases and J 2 bases, with 13 bases left between them. Written as DNA, the CDR3 is TGTGCCAGCAGTTTTGGGACGGAAAACACTGAAGCTTTCTTT. This sequence encodes CASSFGTENTEAFF.

This clone was counted at least ten times. This chain uses TRBV5-4 with TRBJ2-7; D is possibly TRBD1 (5 bases). The V and J ends lost 4 bases and 0 bases respectively, with 14 bases between them. This CDR3 comprises 15 residues. Germline V lookup: CDR1 SGHNT, CDR2 YYREEE (reference sequence). The DNA for the CDR3 is TGTGCCAGCAGCGGGCCGACAGAAACCTCCTACGAGCAGTACTTC. As protein: CASSGPTETSYEQYF.

The V and J genes are TRBV5-1 and TRBJ2-2, with D perhaps assigned TRBD1 or TRBD2 (5 bases each). Trimming took off 4 bases at V and 4 bases at J, with 11 bases between the two ends. There are 14 residues in the CDR3. Germline loops: CDR1 SGHRS, CDR2 YFSETQ. CDR3 coding DNA: TGCGCCAGCAGCGGTGAGGGGACCACCGGGGAGCTGTTTTTT. Translation gives CASSGEGTTGELFF.

This clone showed up just a few times. The J gene is TRBJ1-2, the V gene TRBV9; no firm D call. Trimming stripped 0 bases from V and 3 bases from J, with 9 bases between. This CDR3 is built from 14 residues. Germline V gene data show CDR1 as SGDLS and CDR2 as YYNGEE. The CDR3, as DNA: TGTGCCAGCAGCGTAGATGACACTCACTATGGCTACACCTTC. It specifies CASSVDDTHYGYTF.

The V call is TRBV6-5, the J call TRBJ1-1, with 7 bases that match TRBD1. Per the germline V gene, CDR1 is MNHEY and CDR2 is SVGAGI. CDR3 size: 14 residues. Unmatched junction bases numbered 7, after V lost 4 bases and J lost 5 bases. CDR3 loop: CASSSDRFWTEAFF. The CDR3 coding sequence is TGTGCCAGCAGTTCGGACAGGTTTTGGACTGAAGCTTTCTTT.

With regard to this clone: Since no conserved phenylalanine or tryptophan closes the CDR3, a read error is the likely cause. The chain joins TRBV5-4 to TRBJ2-3; no reliable D call. Deletions cut 3 bases from V and 1 base from J, with 6 bases between. CDR1 and CDR2 from the germline V gene are SGHNT and YYREEE (reference sequence). This CDR3 region has 13 residues. CDR3 in DNA: TGTGCCAGCAGCTCCGCAGGCACAGATACGCAGTATATT. The encoded protein is CASSSAGTDTQYI.

This clone was detected many times. The J gene is TRBJ2-5, the V gene TRBV5-4; 12 nucleotides agree with TRBD2. The CDR3 is 15 residues long. Germline CDR1 reads SGHNT; CDR2 reads YYREEE (reference sequence). V shed 4 bases, J shed 2 bases, and the junction held 3 bases outside the gene matches. This CDR3 is CASSRGTSGQETQYF. The DNA of the CDR3 is TGTGCCAGCAGCAGGGGGACTAGCGGGCAAGAGACCCAGTACTTC.

In its sample, this clone was seen many times. The chain joins TRBV7-3 to TRBJ2-3; D is perhaps TRBD2 (6 bases). V lost 1 base to trimming and J lost 6 bases, with 14 bases between them. CDR1 is SGHTA and CDR2 is FQGTGA in the germline V gene. The CDR3 runs to 15 residues. The CDR3 reads CASSLNSGPHDTQYF. As DNA, the CDR3 is TGTGCCAGCAGCTTAAATAGCGGCCCCCACGATACGCAGTATTTT.

This clone was seen many times. This rearrangement joins TRBV18 to TRBJ2-3, with 9 bases aligning to TRBD1. The trim removed 0 bases at V and 4 bases at J, leaving 8 bases unmatched. CDR3 size: 17 residues. The germline V gene has CDR1 KGHSH and CDR2 LQKENI. The chain's CDR3 is CASSPPRQGVRPDTQYF. The CDR3 coding sequence is TGTGCCAGCTCACCACCGAGACAGGGGGTTCGGCCAGATACGCAGTATTTT.

Points on this clone: At one end the junction does not follow the germline gene, possibly because of a read error. This chain connects TRBV20-1 to TRBJ1-6; no reliable D call. Germline V lookup: CDR1 DFQATT, CDR2 SNEGSKA (reference sequence). This CDR3 is 14 amino acids long. Here the CDR3 reads CSAGREPYNSPLNF. CDR3 DNA: TGCAGTGCTGGAAGGGAACCATATAATTCACCCCTCAACTTT.